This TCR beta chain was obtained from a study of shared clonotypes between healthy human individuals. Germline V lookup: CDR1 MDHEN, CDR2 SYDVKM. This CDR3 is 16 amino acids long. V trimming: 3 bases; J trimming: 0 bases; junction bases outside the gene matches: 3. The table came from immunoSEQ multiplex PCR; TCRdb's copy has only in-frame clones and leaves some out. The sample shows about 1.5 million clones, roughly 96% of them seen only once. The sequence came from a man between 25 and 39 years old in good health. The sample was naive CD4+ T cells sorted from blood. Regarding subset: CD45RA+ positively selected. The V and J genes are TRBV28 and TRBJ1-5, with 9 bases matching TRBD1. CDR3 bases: TGTGCCAGCAGTTTGACAGGGGGAAATAGCAATCAGCCCCAGCATTTT. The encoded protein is CASSLTGGNSNQPQHF. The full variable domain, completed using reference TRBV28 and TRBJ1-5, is DVKVTQSSRYLVKRTGEKVFLECVQDMDHENMFWYRQDPGLGLRLIYFSYDVKMKEKGDIPEGYSVSREKKERFSLILESASTNQTSMYLCASSLTGGNSNQPQHFGDGTRLSIL.